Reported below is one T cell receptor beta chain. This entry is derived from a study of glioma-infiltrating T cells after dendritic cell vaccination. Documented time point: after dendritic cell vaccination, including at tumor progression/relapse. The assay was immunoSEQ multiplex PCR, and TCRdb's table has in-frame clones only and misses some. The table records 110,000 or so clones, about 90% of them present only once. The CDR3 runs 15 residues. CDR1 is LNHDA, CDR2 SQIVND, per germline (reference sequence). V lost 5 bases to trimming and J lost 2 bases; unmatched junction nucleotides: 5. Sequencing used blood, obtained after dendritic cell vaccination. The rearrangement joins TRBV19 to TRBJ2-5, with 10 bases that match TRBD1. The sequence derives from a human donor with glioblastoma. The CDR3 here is CASSRRDRGQETQYF. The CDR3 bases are TGTGCCAGTAGTCGCCGGGACAGGGGTCAAGAGACCCAGTACTTC.